This T cell receptor beta chain was identified during a study of blood T cells in healthy people across ages. Study summary: When template switching was applied, about one barcoded beta molecule was captured per two T cells.

It was with a sample-barcoded 5' primer and a J-beta primer mix that a second PCR of roughly 7 to 12 cycles was run. TCRdb reprocessed the 5' RACE reads with MiXCR, giving one entry per CDR3 protein. The table records 1 million or so distinct CDR3 sequences, roughly 24% of them present only once. This CDR3 contains 13 residues. From germline, CDR1 is MNHEY and CDR2 SMNVEV (reference sequence). Trimming cost V 2 bases and J 2 bases, with 7 bases left between them. These data are also associated with another study on T cells of mothers and their children. That work states: Added by the second PCR's M1S primer were sample barcodes and 2-4 random nucleotides. It was related mother-child pairs that showed slightly higher overlap than unrelated pairs, without reaching significance.

This sequence was found in a girl aged 2 to 10 in good health. Sequencing input: blood. V gene TRBV27 combines with J gene TRBJ2-7, with D hard to call. CDR3 region: CASSLVAPYEQYF. The CDR3, as DNA: TGTGCCAGCAGTTTAGTGGCCCCCTACGAGCAGTACTTC.